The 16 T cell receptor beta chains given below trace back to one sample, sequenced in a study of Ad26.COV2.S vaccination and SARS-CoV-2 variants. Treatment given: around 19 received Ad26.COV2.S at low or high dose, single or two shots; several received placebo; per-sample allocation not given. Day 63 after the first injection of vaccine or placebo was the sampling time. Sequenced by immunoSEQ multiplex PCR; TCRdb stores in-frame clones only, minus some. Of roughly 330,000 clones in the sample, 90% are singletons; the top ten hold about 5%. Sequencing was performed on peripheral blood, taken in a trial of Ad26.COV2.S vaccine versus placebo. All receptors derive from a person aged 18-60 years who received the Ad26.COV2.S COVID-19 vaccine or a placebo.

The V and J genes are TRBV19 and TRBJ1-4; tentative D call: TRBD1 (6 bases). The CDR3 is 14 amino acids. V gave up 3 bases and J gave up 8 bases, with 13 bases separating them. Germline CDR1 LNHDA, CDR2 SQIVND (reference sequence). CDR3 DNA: TGTGCCAGTAGTATCCAGGGGACGGGGGAAAAACTGTTTTTT. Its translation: CASSIQGTGEKLFF.

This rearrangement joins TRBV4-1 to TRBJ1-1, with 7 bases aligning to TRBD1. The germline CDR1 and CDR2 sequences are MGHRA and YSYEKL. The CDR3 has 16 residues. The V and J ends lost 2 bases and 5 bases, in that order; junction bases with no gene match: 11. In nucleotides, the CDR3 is TGCGCCAGCAGCCAACAGGGGGTGGGGGTAGGAACTGAAGCTTTCTTT. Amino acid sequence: CASSQQGVGVGTEAFF.

CDR3 coding DNA: TGTGCCAGCTCACCCGACAGGGGGACTAATGAAAAACTGTTTTTT. Translation: CASSPDRGTNEKLFF. The rearrangement uses TRBV18 and TRBJ1-4; 9 bases are shared with TRBD1. This CDR3 contains 15 residues. V lost 3 bases and J lost 2; bases outside the gene matches: 1. Looked up from germline, CDR1 is KGHSH and CDR2 is LQKENI.

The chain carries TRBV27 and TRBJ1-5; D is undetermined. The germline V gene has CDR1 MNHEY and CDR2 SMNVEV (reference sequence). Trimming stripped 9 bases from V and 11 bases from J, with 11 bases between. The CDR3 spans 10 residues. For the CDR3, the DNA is TGTGCCAGGGGGTTAGCGGCCCAGCATTTT. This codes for CARGLAAQHF.

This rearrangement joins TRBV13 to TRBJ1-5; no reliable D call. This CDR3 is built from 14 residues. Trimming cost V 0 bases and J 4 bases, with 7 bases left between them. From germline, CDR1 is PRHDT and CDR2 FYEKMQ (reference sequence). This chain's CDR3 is CASSLGQGNQPQHF. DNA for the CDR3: TGTGCCAGCAGCTTAGGCCAAGGGAATCAGCCCCAGCATTTT.

The CDR3 DNA follows: TGTGCCAGCAGCCCCAGGGTGAACTCTGGAAACACCATATATTTT. Translating gives CASSPRVNSGNTIYF. The V and J genes are TRBV7-2 and TRBJ1-3; possible D gene TRBD1, 5 bases. The CDR3 spans 15 residues. Germline V gene sequence: CDR1 SGHTA, CDR2 FQGNSA. With 5 bases removed from V and 0 bases from J, the gap between germline ends came to 11 bases.

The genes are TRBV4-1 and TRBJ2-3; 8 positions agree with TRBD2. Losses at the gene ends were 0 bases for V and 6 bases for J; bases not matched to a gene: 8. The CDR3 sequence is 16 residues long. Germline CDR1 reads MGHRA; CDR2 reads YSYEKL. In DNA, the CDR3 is TGCGCCAGCAGCCAAGAGGCCAGCGGGGGTTTTGATACGCAGTATTTT. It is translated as CASSQEASGGFDTQYF.

The DNA for the CDR3 is TGTGCCAGCAGTAGCCGGGACAAAGGTTTACTGTTTTTT. Protein sequence: CASSSRDKGLLFF. J is TRBJ1-4 and V is TRBV6-2 or TRBV6-3, with D maybe TRBD1 (6 bases). The V end lost 5 bases, the J end lost 13 bases, and 17 bases lay between the germline ends. CDR1 MNHEY and CDR2 SVGEGT come from the germline V gene. The CDR3 length is 13 residues.

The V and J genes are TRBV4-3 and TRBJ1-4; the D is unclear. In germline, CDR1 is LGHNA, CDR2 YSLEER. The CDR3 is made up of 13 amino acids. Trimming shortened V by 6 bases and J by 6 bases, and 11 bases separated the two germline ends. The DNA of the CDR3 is TGCGCCAGCAGAGAAGCCGGGGATGAAAAACTGTTTTTT. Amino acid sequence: CASREAGDEKLFF.

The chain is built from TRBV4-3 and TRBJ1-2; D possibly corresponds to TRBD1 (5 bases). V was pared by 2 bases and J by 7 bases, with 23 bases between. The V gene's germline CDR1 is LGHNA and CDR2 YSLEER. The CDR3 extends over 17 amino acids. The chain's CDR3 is CASSQPPTRGAVSGYTF. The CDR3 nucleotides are TGCGCCAGCAGCCAACCCCCCACGAGGGGCGCAGTCAGTGGCTACACCTTC.

The DNA of the CDR3 is TGTGCCAGCAGCTTAGCCCCGGGGAAGAGGGCTTTCTTT. Protein sequence: CASSLAPGKRAFF. The chain combines TRBV2 with TRBJ1-1; no definite D call. CDR3 size: 13 residues. The V end lost 6 bases, the J end lost 11 bases, and 19 bases lay between the germline ends. Germline lookup yields CDR1 SNHLY and CDR2 FYNNEI.

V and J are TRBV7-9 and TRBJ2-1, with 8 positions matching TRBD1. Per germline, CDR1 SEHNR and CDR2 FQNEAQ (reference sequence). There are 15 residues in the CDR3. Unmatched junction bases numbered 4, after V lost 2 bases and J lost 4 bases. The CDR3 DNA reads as TGTGCCAGCAGCTTAAGAAGGACAGGGTACAATGAGCAGTTCTTC. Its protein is CASSLRRTGYNEQFF.

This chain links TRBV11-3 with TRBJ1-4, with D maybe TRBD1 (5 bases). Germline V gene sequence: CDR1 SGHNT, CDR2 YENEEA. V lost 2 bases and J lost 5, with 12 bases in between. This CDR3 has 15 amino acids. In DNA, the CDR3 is TGTGCCAGCAGCTTACGAGGGGAAAGAAATGAAAAACTGTTTTTT. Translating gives CASSLRGERNEKLFF.

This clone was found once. DNA for the CDR3: TGTGCCAGCAGTCCCCAGGGGCCAAACTATGGCTACACCTTC. Its translation: CASSPQGPNYGYTF. V gene TRBV7-2 combines with J gene TRBJ1-2, with D possibly being TRBD1 (6 bases). The CDR3 is made up of 14 amino acids. V was pared by 6 bases and J by 2 bases, with 13 bases between. Germline V gene lookup returns CDR1 SGHTA and CDR2 FQGNSA.

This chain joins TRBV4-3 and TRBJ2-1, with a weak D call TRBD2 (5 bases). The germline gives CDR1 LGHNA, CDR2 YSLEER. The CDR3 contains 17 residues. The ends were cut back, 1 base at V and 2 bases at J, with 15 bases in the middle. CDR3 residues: CASSQAPPSGPYNEQFF. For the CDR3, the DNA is TGCGCCAGCAGCCAAGCTCCCCCCAGCGGACCCTACAATGAGCAGTTCTTC.

DNA for the CDR3: TGTGCCAGCAGCTCAGTTGCTGGCAGGGGAGCGCCTTATGGCTACACCTTC. Translated: CASSSVAGRGAPYGYTF. The chain combines TRBV7-9 with TRBJ1-2, with a possible D match to TRBD1 (6 bases). The CDR3 loop spans 17 amino acids. V was shortened by 4 bases and J by 5 bases, with 23 bases between the two germline ends. Germline V gene lookup returns CDR1 SEHNR and CDR2 FQNEAQ (reference sequence).